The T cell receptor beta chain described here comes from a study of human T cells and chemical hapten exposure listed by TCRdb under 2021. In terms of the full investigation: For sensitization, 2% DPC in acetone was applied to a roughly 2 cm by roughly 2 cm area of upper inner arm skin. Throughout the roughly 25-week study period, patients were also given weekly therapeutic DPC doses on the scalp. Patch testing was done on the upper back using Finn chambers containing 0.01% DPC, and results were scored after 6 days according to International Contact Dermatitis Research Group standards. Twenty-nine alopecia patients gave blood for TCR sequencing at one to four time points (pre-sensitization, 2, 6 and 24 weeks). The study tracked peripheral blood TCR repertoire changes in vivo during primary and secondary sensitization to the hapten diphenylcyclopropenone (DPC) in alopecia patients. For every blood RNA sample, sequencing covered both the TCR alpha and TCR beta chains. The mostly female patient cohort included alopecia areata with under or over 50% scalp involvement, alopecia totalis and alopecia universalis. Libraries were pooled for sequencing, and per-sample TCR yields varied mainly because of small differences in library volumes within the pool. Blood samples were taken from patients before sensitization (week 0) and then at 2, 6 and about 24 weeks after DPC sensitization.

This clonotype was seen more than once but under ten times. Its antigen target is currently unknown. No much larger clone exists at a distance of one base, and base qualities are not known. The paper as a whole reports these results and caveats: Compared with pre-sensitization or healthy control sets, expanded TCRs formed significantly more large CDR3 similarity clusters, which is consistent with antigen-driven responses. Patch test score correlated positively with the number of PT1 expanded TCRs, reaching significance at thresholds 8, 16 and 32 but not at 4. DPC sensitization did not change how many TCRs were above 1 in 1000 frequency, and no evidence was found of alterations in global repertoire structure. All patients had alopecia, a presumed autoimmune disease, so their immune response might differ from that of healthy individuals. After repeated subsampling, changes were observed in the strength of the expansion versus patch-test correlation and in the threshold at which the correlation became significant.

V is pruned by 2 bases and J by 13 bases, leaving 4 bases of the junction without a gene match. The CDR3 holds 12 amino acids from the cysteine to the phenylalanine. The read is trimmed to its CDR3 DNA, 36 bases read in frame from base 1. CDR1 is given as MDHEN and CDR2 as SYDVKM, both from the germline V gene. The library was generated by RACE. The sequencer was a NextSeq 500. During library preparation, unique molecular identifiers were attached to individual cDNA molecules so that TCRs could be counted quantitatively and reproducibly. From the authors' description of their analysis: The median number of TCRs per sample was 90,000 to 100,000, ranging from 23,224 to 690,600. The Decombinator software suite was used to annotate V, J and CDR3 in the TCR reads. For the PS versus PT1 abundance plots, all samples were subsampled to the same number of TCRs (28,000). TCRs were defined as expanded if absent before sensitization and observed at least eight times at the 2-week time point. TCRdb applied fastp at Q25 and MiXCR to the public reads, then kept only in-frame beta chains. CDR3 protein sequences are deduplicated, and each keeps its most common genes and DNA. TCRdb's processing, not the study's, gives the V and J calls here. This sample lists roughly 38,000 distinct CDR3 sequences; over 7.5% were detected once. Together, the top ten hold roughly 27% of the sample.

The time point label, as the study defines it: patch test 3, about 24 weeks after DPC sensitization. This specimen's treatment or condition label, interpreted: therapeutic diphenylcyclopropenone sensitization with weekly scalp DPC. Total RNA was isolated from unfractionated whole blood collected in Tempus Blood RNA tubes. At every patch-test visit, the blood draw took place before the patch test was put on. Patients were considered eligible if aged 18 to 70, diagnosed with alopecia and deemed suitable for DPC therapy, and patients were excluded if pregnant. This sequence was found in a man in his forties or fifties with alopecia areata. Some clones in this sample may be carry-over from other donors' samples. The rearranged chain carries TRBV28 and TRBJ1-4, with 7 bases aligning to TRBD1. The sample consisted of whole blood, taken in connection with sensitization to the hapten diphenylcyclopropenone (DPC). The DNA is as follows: TGTGCCAGCAGTTTAGCCACAGGGGCACTGTTTTTT. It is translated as CASSLATGALFF.